This T cell receptor (beta chain) derives from a study of blood T cell repertoires in COVID-19. Study as a whole: Spain, Italy and the United States supplied samples that represented acute and convalescent COVID-19. From T cells, B-cell-depleted T cells, or PBMCs came the material, which was cDNA or gDNA.

This clone has only a few counts. Original analysis: Estimated nucleated cell counts came from reference gene primer amplification. Data came from immunoSEQ multiplex PCR; TCRdb stores just in-frame clones and leaves some out. D and trimming were read from the DNA, whereas the V and J calls and clone size are those reported in that table. The sample records some 200,000 clones, roughly nine tenths being singletons. The origin of this receptor is a man between 65 and 85 years old with acute or convalescent COVID-19. Sequencing was performed on peripheral blood.

CDR3 loop: CASSPGGSSLEQFF. The CDR3, as DNA: TGCGCCAGCAGCCCAGGCGGGAGTTCACTCGAGCAGTTCTTC. The chain uses TRBV10-1 and TRBJ2-1; the match to TRBD2 covers 7 bases. The germline V gene has CDR1 WNHNN and CDR2 SYGVQD (reference sequence). CDR3 length: 14 amino acids. V shed 6 bases, J shed 10 bases, and the junction held 12 bases outside the gene matches.